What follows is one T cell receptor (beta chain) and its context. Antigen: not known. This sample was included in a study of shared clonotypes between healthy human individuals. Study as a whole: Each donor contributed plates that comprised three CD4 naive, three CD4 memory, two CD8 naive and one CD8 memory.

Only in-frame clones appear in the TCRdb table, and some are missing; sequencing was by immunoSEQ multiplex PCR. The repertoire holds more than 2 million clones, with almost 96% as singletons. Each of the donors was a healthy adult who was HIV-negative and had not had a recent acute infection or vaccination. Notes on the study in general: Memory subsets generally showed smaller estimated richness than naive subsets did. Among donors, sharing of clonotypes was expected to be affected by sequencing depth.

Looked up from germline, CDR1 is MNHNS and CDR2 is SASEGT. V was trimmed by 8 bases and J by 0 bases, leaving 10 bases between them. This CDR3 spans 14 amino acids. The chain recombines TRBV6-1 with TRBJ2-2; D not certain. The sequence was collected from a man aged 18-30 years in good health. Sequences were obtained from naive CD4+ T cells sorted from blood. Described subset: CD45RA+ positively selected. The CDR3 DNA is TGTGCCAGCCTGGACGGAGCGAACACCGGGGAGCTGTTTTTT. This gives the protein CASLDGANTGELFF.